These 31 T cell receptor beta chains share one sample of origin, sequenced in a study of OX40 agonist ivuxolimab in advanced cancers. The data were produced by immunoSEQ multiplex PCR, yet TCRdb's version contains in-frame clones alone and is incomplete. The repertoire includes tens of thousands of clones, 90% to 95% of them detected once, and approximately 0.45% sits in the top ten. The sequences come from CD4+ or CD8+ T cells sorted from blood, collected in a trial of the OX40 agonist ivuxolimab. The receptor source for this set is an adult with an advanced solid tumor such as melanoma, head and neck, liver or kidney cancer.

The V gene is TRBV5-1, the J gene TRBJ1-6; D call uncertain. Looked up from germline, CDR1 is SGHRS and CDR2 is YFSETQ. V was clipped by 0 bases and J by 9 bases, with 7 bases between them. This CDR3 has 13 residues. The CDR3 is CASSLGQASPLHF. CDR3 DNA sequence: TGCGCCAGCAGCTTGGGGCAGGCTTCACCCCTCCACTTT.

The V gene is TRBV5-1, the J gene TRBJ1-2; weak D call: TRBD1 (5 bases). CDR1 is SGHRS, CDR2 YFSETQ, per germline. V lost 4 bases and J 4 bases, leaving 20 bases between the germline ends. The CDR3 consists of 16 residues. CDR3 sequence: CASSAAQGTYIYGYTF. Here the CDR3 DNA reads TGCGCCAGCAGCGCAGCGCAGGGAACGTACATCTATGGCTACACCTTC.

This chain uses TRBV5-1 with TRBJ2-1, with TRBD2 matching 9 bases. The germline V gene encodes CDR1 SGHRS and CDR2 YFSETQ. V gave up 0 bases and J gave up 8 bases; unmatched junction bases: 9. The length of the CDR3 is 16 residues. The CDR3 here is CASSLALAGVAYEQFF. The DNA of the CDR3 is TGCGCCAGCAGCTTGGCCTTAGCGGGAGTTGCGTATGAGCAGTTCTTC.

This chain connects TRBV28 to TRBJ1-5; 8 bases map to TRBD1. Germline V gene data show CDR1 as MDHEN and CDR2 as SYDVKM. V was pared by 5 bases and J by 6 bases, with 9 bases of the junction left unmatched. CDR3 length: 15 amino acids. CDR3 region: CASSPGGSGSQPQHF. CDR3 nucleotides: TGTGCCAGCAGTCCAGGGGGCTCGGGAAGTCAGCCCCAGCATTTT.

CDR3 protein: CASSQEGAPVSGANVLTF. CDR3 sequence (DNA): TGCGCCAGCAGCCAAGAAGGGGCCCCTGTGAGTGGGGCCAACGTCCTGACTTTC. The V and J genes are TRBV4-1 and TRBJ2-6, with D maybe TRBD1 (5 bases). This CDR3 spans 18 amino acids. Germline V lookup: CDR1 MGHRA, CDR2 YSYEKL. Trimming pared 0 bases from V and 3 bases from J, leaving 15 bases between.

This chain links TRBV5-1 with TRBJ2-1; possibly TRBD1 or TRBD2 for D (6 bases each). Per germline, CDR1 SGHRS and CDR2 YFSETQ. The CDR3 is 17 residues long. V lost 4 bases, J lost 2 bases, and 19 bases lay in between. The CDR3 nucleotides are TGCGCCAGCAGCAATACAATACGGGGGCGTCCCTACAATGAGCAGTTCTTC. The encoded protein is CASSNTIRGRPYNEQFF.

The chain employs TRBV7-9 and TRBJ2-3; D is possibly TRBD2 (6 bases). This CDR3 is 16 amino acids long. Germline lookup yields CDR1 SEHNR and CDR2 FQNEAQ (reference sequence). With 5 bases removed from V and 4 bases from J, the gap between germline ends came to 19 bases. CDR3: CASSARRDSMADTQYF. In nucleotides, the CDR3 is TGTGCCAGCAGCGCCAGGAGGGACTCCATGGCAGATACGCAGTATTTT.

This clone has just one count. V and J are TRBV19 and TRBJ2-2; the D is unclear. V lost 0 bases and J 3 bases, leaving 5 bases between the germline ends. In germline, CDR1 is LNHDA, CDR2 SQIVND (reference sequence). The CDR3 contains 14 residues. CDR3 region: CASSIDPYTGELFF. In nucleotides, the CDR3 is TGTGCCAGTAGTATAGATCCCTACACCGGGGAGCTGTTTTTT.

The rearrangement links TRBV10-3 to TRBJ2-1; the D gene is possibly TRBD2 (7 bases). The CDR3 has 17 amino acids. The germline V gene has CDR1 ENHRY and CDR2 SYGVKD. The V end was cut by 4 bases, the J end by 9 bases, with 25 bases between. In DNA, the CDR3 is TGTGCCATCAGTGCCCAAGGGGGGGGAGGTTCGGGAGGTGAGCAGTTCTTC. Translating gives CAISAQGGGGSGGEQFF.

The chain employs TRBV6-6 and TRBJ1-4; TRBD1 agrees at 9 bases. Germline CDR1 is MNHNY and CDR2 is SVGAGI (reference sequence). V was clipped by 4 bases and J by 8 bases; unmatched bases: 8. This CDR3 region has 15 residues. CDR3 residues: CASSSSGQGREKLFF. The CDR3 DNA follows: TGTGCCAGCAGTTCCTCGGGACAGGGTAGGGAAAAACTGTTTTTT.

V usage is TRBV5-6 and J usage is TRBJ1-2; 7 nucleotides line up with TRBD1. There are 14 residues in the CDR3. With V trimmed by 5 bases and J by 4 bases, 8 bases remained unmatched. The V gene's germline CDR1 is SGHDT and CDR2 YYEEEE. CDR3 coding DNA: TGTGCCAGCAGTCACAGGGGTGCAGGCTATGGCTACACCTTC. Its translation is CASSHRGAGYGYTF.

The CDR3 DNA is TGTGCCAGCAGCTTAGACTTGTCCGCTGAGCAGTTCTTC. Its translation: CASSLDLSAEQFF. The chain combines TRBV11-2 with TRBJ2-1; D remains unclear. Trimming cost V 0 bases and J 9 bases, with 9 bases left between them. Looked up from germline, CDR1 is SGHAT and CDR2 is FQNNGV. The CDR3 loop spans 13 amino acids.

DNA for the CDR3: TGTGCCAGCTCACCACCGGGACAGGGCATGGAGGGCTACACCTTC. Translation: CASSPPGQGMEGYTF. V and J are TRBV18 and TRBJ1-2; 9 nucleotides line up with TRBD1. Germline V lookup: CDR1 KGHSH, CDR2 LQKENI. V trimming: 0 bases; J trimming: 8 bases; junction bases outside the gene matches: 7. The CDR3 has 15 residues.

The rearrangement uses TRBV19 and TRBJ2-7, with 8 bases aligning to TRBD1. The V gene's germline CDR1 is LNHDA and CDR2 SQIVND (reference sequence). This CDR3 has 16 residues. V shed 5 bases, J shed 1 base, and the junction held 10 bases outside the gene matches. The CDR3 DNA sequence: TGTGCCAGTAGTGAAGCTCAGGGGGCAGGGTCCTACGAGCAGTACTTC. It encodes CASSEAQGAGSYEQYF. The variable domain in full, with the rest retrieved from reference TRBV19 and TRBJ2-7, is DGGITQSPKYLFRKEGQNVTLSCEQNLNHDAMYWYRQDPGQGLRLIYYSQIVNDFQKGDIAEGYSVSREKKESFPLTVTSAQKNPTAFYLCASSEAQGAGSYEQYFGPGTRLTVT.

The CDR3 here is CASSQDGAQGISSGYNEQFF. Written as DNA, the CDR3 is TGCGCCAGCAGCCAAGACGGCGCACAGGGAATTTCTTCGGGATACAATGAGCAGTTCTTC. The rearrangement joins TRBV4-3 to TRBJ2-1; D might be TRBD1 (6 bases). Germline V gene data show CDR1 as LGHNA and CDR2 as YSLEER. Between the trimmed V and J ends, which lost 0 bases and 4 bases, there was a span of 25 bases. This CDR3 is 20 amino acids long.

The chain has TRBV10-3 and TRBJ1-1; no reliable D call. V lost 1 base and J lost 2, with 2 bases in between. The CDR3 contains 12 residues. CDR1 and CDR2 from the germline V gene are ENHRY and SYGVKD. The chain's CDR3 is CAISEFNTEAFF. The CDR3 DNA reads as TGTGCCATCAGTGAGTTTAACACTGAAGCTTTCTTT.

This chain links TRBV11-3 with TRBJ2-1; 8 nucleotides agree with TRBD1. The CDR3 is 16 residues long. Germline CDR1 is SGHNT and CDR2 is YENEEA. Trimming cost V 4 bases and J 5 bases; bases outside gene matches: 10. The CDR3 nucleotides are TGTGCCAGCAGCTCGTGGACAGGGACATTGAACAATGAGCAGTTCTTC. As protein: CASSSWTGTLNNEQFF. The full variable domain, its missing parts supplied by reference TRBV11-3 and TRBJ2-1, is EAGVVQSPRYKIIEKKQPVAFWCNPISGHNTLYWYLQNLGQGPELLIRYENEEAVDDSQLPKDRFSAERLKGVDSTLKIQPAELGDSAVYLCASSSWTGTLNNEQFFGPGTRLTVL.

As regards this clone: This sample includes further DNA sequences coding for the same CDR3. The CDR3 coding sequence is TGTGCCAGCAGTGGAGAAGGGCAGTCCAATGAGCAGTTCTTC. Amino acids: CASSGEGQSNEQFF. The genes are TRBV6-4 and TRBJ2-1; no definite D call. The length of the CDR3 is 14 residues. From germline, CDR1 is MRHNA and CDR2 SNTAGT. V lost 4 bases to trimming and J lost 6 bases, with 13 bases between them.

The rearrangement uses TRBV18 and TRBJ1-2; possibly TRBD1 for D (6 bases). CDR1 and CDR2 from the germline V gene are KGHSH and LQKENI. Trimming removed 6 bases from V and 10 bases from J, with 15 bases in between. The CDR3 sequence is 12 residues long. The CDR3 coding sequence is TGTGCCAGCTCGCGACCACAGGGCCACTACACCTTC. Translation gives CASSRPQGHYTF.

The chain is built from TRBV10-3 and TRBJ2-7; weak D call: TRBD2 (6 bases). The germline V gene encodes CDR1 ENHRY and CDR2 SYGVKD. The CDR3 consists of 13 residues. Trimming took 0 bases from V and 7 from J, leaving 10 bases between them. CDR3 residues: CAISESEAGEQYF. CDR3 in DNA: TGTGCCATCAGTGAGTCGGAGGCGGGGGAGCAGTACTTC.

CDR3 DNA sequence: TGTGCCAGCAGCCCACAGGGTAAGGGGGCCTACGAGCAGTACTTC. Its translation is CASSPQGKGAYEQYF. V is TRBV7-2 and J is TRBJ2-7; D might be TRBD1 (6 bases). This CDR3 is built from 15 residues. The V gene's germline CDR1 is SGHTA and CDR2 FQGNSA. V was trimmed by 5 bases and J by 2 bases, leaving 16 bases between them.

The gene calls are TRBV12-5 and TRBJ2-1, with no clear D. This CDR3 is 11 amino acids long. V lost 7 bases, J lost 15 bases, and 16 bases lay in between. In germline, CDR1 is LGHNT, CDR2 FRNRAP. The CDR3 loop is CASAKMRDVFF. CDR3 nucleotides: TGTGCTAGTGCCAAGATGAGAGATGTGTTCTTC. Drawing the rest from reference TRBV12-5 and TRBJ2-1, the complete variable domain is DARVTQTPRHKVTEMGQEVTMRCQPILGHNTVFWYRQTMMQGLELLAYFRNRAPLDDSGMPKDRFSAEMPDATLATLKIQPSEPRDSAVYFCASAKMRDVFFGPGTRLTVL.

The chain couples TRBV19 to TRBJ2-7, with TRBD2 identical over 11 bases. The germline V gene encodes CDR1 LNHDA and CDR2 SQIVND (reference sequence). The CDR3 consists of 15 residues. V trimming: 4 bases; J trimming: 5 bases; junction bases outside the gene matches: 7. DNA for the CDR3: TGTGCCAGTAGTACGACTAGCGGGATATTCCACGAGCAGTACTTC. As protein: CASSTTSGIFHEQYF. Based on the CDR3 plus reference TRBV19 and TRBJ2-7, the full variable domain is DGGITQSPKYLFRKEGQNVTLSCEQNLNHDAMYWYRQDPGQGLRLIYYSQIVNDFQKGDIAEGYSVSREKKESFPLTVTSAQKNPTAFYLCASSTTSGIFHEQYFGPGTRLTVT.

The V gene is TRBV5-4, the J gene TRBJ2-2; D is possibly TRBD2 (6 bases). Germline loops: CDR1 SGHNT, CDR2 YYREEE (reference sequence). V gave up 3 bases and J gave up 5 bases, with 17 bases separating them. CDR3 size: 16 residues. This CDR3 is CASSSFLTGVTGELFF. The DNA for the CDR3 is TGTGCCAGCAGCTCGTTTCTGACGGGAGTTACCGGGGAGCTGTTTTTT.

The V and J genes are TRBV6-1 and TRBJ2-7; D is unclear. The ends were cut back, 0 bases at V and 4 bases at J, with 7 bases in the middle. CDR1 is MNHNS, CDR2 SASEGT, per germline. This CDR3 is built from 13 residues. The CDR3 here is CASSEATRYEQYF. The CDR3 nucleotides read TGTGCCAGCAGTGAAGCCACCAGGTACGAGCAGTACTTC.

The DNA of the CDR3 is TGTGCCTGGGAACCGGGACAGGGAGTCTATGGCTACACCTTC. Protein sequence: CAWEPGQGVYGYTF. The chain joins TRBV30 to TRBJ1-2; TRBD1 matches 9 bases. This CDR3 contains 14 residues. Trimming at V came to 5 bases and at J to 4 bases, leaving 8 bases not matched to a gene. Germline loops: CDR1 GTSNPN, CDR2 SVGIG (reference sequence). The full variable domain, completed using reference TRBV30 and TRBJ1-2, is SQTIHQWPATLVQPVGSPLSLECTVEGTSNPNLYWYRQAAGRGLQLLFYSVGIGQISSEVPQNLSASRPQDRQFILSSKKLLLSDSGFYLCAWEPGQGVYGYTFGSGTRLTVV.

This clone was found once. The chain has TRBV5-4 and TRBJ2-7; the D gene is possibly TRBD2 (5 bases). V lost 0 bases and J 3 bases, leaving 10 bases between the germline ends. Germline V gene data show CDR1 as SGHNT and CDR2 as YYREEE (reference sequence). The CDR3 is 14 amino acids. CDR3 amino acids: CASSLGLADYEQYF. CDR3 in DNA: TGTGCCAGCAGCTTGGGGCTAGCCGACTACGAGCAGTACTTC.

The rearrangement uses TRBV28 and TRBJ1-3, with TRBD1 as a possible D gene (5 bases). The V and J ends lost 6 bases and 8 bases respectively, with 17 bases between them. The CDR3 consists of 14 residues. Germline V gives CDR1 MDHEN, CDR2 SYDVKM. The CDR3 reads CASRDAQGVDTIYF. The DNA of the CDR3 is TGTGCCAGCAGGGACGCTCAAGGGGTTGACACCATATATTTT. The full variable domain, with the rest looked up from reference TRBV28 and TRBJ1-3, is DVKVTQSSRYLVKRTGEKVFLECVQDMDHENMFWYRQDPGLGLRLIYFSYDVKMKEKGDIPEGYSVSREKKERFSLILESASTNQTSMYLCASRDAQGVDTIYFGEGSWLTVV.

The chain carries TRBV7-9 and TRBJ2-7, with 7 nucleotides matching TRBD2. CDR1 and CDR2 (germline): SEHNR, FQNEAQ (reference sequence). The CDR3 contains 15 residues. V shed 2 bases, J shed 4 bases, and the junction held 8 bases outside the gene matches. CDR3 sequence: CASSLRRERAYEQYF. The CDR3 nucleotides are TGTGCCAGCAGCTTACGGCGGGAGAGAGCGTACGAGCAGTACTTC.

J is TRBJ2-7 and V is TRBV5-1, with D perhaps given as TRBD1 or TRBD2 (8 bases each). In germline, CDR1 is SGHRS, CDR2 YFSETQ. CDR3 length equals 15 residues. The V and J ends lost 6 bases and 2 bases respectively, with 18 bases between them. The CDR3 protein is CASTPGGTGTYEQYF. For the CDR3, the DNA is TGCGCCAGCACCCCGGGGGGGACAGGAACCTACGAGCAGTACTTC.

This clone has only one observation. The chain uses TRBV5-5 and TRBJ1-1; D is unclear. V was trimmed by 0 bases and J by 5 bases, leaving 2 bases between them. Germline V gene sequence: CDR1 SGHKS, CDR2 YYEKEE (reference sequence). The CDR3 is 11 residues long. The CDR3 sequence: CASSLGTEAFF. CDR3 sequence (DNA): TGTGCCAGCAGCTTGGGTACTGAAGCTTTCTTT.